This T cell receptor (beta chain) is drawn from a study of cytotoxic CD8 clonotypes in ibrutinib-treated CLL. Across the whole study: The study included 11 relapsed/refractory and around 16 treatment-naive patients; about 18 had IGHV unmutated disease. Samples showed on average approximately 250,000 productive templates and 94,082 productive rearrangements.

Looked up from germline, CDR1 is SGHNT and CDR2 is YENEEA. Between the trimmed V and J ends, which lost 0 bases and 4 bases, there was a span of 6 bases. The CDR3 extends over 13 amino acids. Only in-frame clones appear in the TCRdb table, and some are missing; sequencing was by immunoSEQ multiplex PCR. The sample yields over 95,000 clones, 58% seen once. In regard to this clone: Its antigen is unknown.

Study-level findings and limits: Whereas clonality rose at ibrutinib response, it declined toward baseline at progression. The study found public clonotypes uncommon, contracting or stable on treatment.

The TCR originated in a human donor with chronic lymphocytic leukemia. The sequencing used PBMCs, collected after 24 months of ibrutinib treatment. The chain has TRBV11-3 and TRBJ1-2; no clear D gene. The CDR3 reads CASSLDQVYGYTF. CDR3 nucleotides: TGTGCCAGCAGCTTAGATCAGGTCTATGGCTACACCTTC.